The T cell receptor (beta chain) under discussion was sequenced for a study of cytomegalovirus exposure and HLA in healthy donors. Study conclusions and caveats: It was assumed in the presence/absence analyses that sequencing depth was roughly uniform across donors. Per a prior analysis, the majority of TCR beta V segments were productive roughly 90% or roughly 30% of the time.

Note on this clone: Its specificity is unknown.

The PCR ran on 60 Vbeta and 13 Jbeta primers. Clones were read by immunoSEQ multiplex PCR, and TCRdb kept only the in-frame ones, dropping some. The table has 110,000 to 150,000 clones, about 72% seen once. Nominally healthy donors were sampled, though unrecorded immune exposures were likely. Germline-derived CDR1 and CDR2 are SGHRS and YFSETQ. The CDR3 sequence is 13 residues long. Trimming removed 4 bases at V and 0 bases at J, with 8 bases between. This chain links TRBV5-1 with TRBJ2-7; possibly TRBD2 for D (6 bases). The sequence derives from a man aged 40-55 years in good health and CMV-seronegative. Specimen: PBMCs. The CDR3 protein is CASSRDFSYEQYF. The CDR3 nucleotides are TGCGCCAGCAGCCGGGACTTCTCCTACGAGCAGTACTTC.